This TCR beta chain was identified in a study of blood T cells in healthy people across ages. With regard to this clonotype: Its target is not known. Possible read error: a much larger clone is one base away.

Study observations and caveats: As naive T cell percentage varied, TCR beta diversity correlated strongly with it.

No fewer than 5 micrograms of total RNA were isolated from every sample. The use of a sample-barcoded 5' primer and a J-beta primer mix characterized a second PCR of 7 to 11 cycles. With 12 random nucleotides, a template-switch adaptor tagged each individual cDNA molecule. Individual samples furnished no less than 2.5 million CDR3-containing paired-end reads apiece. TCRdb processed the 5' RACE reads anew with MiXCR; each CDR3 protein has one entry. Counted here are under 1,000,000 distinct CDR3 sequences, 46% occurring once; the ten biggest clones make up less than 20%. V lost 4 bases, J lost 7 bases, and 14 bases lay in between. This CDR3 is built from 13 residues. The germline V gene encodes CDR1 KGHSH and CDR2 LQKENI.

The receptor was isolated from a man older than 75 in good health. The chain combines TRBV18 with TRBJ2-7; possibly TRBD2 for D (5 bases). The specimen sequenced was blood. The CDR3 DNA sequence: TGTGCCAGCTCACACGGAGGTCCCAGTGAGCAGTACTTC. Translating it yields CASSHGGPSEQYF.